This T cell receptor beta chain was observed in a study of Ad26.COV2.S vaccination and SARS-CoV-2 variants. The germline gives CDR1 SGHNT, CDR2 YYREEE (reference sequence). This CDR3 spans 17 amino acids. The trim removed 4 bases at V and 5 bases at J, leaving 16 bases unmatched. Some clones are missing from TCRdb's copy, which holds only in-frame ones; the method was immunoSEQ multiplex PCR. The sample has 510,000 or so clones, about 83% seen once. Stated treatment: about 20 received Ad26.COV2.S at low or high dose, single or two shots; about 5 received placebo; per-sample allocation not given. The investigators took samples on day 63 after the first vaccine or placebo injection.

The TCR comes from a person between 18 and 60 years old who received the Ad26.COV2.S COVID-19 vaccine or a placebo. The gene calls are TRBV5-4 and TRBJ2-7, with 9 positions matching TRBD2. The source material was peripheral blood, sampled in a trial of Ad26.COV2.S vaccine versus placebo. CDR3 loop: CASSPRGGSGRGHEQYF. CDR3 bases: TGTGCCAGCAGCCCCCGAGGTGGTAGCGGGAGAGGCCACGAGCAGTACTTC.